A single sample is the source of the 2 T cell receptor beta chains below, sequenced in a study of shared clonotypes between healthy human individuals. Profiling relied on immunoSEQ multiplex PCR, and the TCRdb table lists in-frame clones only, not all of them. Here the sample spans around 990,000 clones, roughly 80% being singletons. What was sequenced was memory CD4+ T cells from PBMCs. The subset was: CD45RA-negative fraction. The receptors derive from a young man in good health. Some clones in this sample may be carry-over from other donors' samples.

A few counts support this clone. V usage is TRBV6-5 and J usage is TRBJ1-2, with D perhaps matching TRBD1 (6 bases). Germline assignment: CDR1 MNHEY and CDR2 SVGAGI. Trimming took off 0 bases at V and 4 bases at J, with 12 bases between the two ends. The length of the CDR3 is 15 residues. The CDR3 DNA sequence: TGTGCCAGCAGTTACTCGATGTGGGGGCCCTATGGCTACACCTTC. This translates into CASSYSMWGPYGYTF.

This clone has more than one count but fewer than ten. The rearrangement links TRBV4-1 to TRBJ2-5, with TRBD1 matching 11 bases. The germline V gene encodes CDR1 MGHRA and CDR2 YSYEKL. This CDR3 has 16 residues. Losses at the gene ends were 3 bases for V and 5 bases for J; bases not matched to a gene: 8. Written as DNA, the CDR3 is TGCGCCAGCAGCCATAGGACAGGGGGCGGGCAGGAGACCCAGTACTTC. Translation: CASSHRTGGGQETQYF.